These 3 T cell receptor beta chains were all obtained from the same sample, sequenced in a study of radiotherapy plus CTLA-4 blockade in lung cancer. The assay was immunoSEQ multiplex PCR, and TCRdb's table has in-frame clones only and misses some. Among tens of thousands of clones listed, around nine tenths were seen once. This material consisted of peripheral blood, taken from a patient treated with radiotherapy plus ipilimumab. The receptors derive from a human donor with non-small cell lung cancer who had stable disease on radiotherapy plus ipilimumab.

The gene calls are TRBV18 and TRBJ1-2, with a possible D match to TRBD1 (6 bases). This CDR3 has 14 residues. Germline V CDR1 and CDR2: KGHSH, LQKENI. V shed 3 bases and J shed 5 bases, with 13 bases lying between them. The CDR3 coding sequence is TGTGCCAGCTCACCCGACAGGTTGGGGTATGGCTACACCTTC. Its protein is CASSPDRLGYGYTF.

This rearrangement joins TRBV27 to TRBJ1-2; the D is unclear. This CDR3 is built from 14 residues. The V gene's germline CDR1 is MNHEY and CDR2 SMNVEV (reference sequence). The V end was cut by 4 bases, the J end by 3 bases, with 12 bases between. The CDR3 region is CASSSVMADYGYTF. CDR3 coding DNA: TGTGCCAGCAGTTCCGTCATGGCGGACTATGGCTACACCTTC.

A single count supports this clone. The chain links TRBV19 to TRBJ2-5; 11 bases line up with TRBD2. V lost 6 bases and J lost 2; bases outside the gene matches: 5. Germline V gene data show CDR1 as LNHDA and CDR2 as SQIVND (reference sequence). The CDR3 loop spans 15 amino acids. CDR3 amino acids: CASSHLAGGQETQYF. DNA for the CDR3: TGTGCCAGTAGCCATCTAGCGGGGGGACAAGAGACCCAGTACTTC.